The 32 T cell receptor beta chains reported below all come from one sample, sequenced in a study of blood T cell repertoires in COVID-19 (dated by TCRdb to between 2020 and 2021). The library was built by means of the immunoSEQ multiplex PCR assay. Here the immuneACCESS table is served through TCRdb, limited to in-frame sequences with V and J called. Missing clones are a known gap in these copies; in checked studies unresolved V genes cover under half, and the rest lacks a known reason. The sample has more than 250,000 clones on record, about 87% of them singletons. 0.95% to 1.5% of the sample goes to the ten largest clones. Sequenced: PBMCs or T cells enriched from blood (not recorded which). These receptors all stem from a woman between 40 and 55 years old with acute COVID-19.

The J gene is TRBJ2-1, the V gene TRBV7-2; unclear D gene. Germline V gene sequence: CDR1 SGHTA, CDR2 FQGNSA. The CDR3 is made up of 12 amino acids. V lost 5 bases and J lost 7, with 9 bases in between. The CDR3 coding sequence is TGTGCCAGCAGCGAGAACAGTAATGAGCAGTTCTTC. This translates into CASSENSNEQFF. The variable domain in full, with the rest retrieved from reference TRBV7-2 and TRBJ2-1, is GAGVSQSPSNKVTEKGKDVELRCDPISGHTALYWYRQSLGQGLEFLIYFQGNSAPDKSGLPSDRFSAERTGGSVSTLTIQRTQQEDSAVYLCASSENSNEQFFGPGTRLTVL.

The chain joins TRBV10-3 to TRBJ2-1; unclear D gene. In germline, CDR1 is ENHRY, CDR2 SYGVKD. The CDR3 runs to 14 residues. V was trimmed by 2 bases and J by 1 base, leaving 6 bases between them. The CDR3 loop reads CAISETPSYNEQFF. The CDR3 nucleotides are TGTGCCATCAGTGAGACACCGTCCTACAATGAGCAGTTCTTC.

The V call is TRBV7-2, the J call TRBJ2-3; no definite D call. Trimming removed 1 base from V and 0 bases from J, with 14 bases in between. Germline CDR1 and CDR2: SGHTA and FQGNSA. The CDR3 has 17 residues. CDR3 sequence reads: CASSLGSVGPSTDTQYF. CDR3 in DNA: TGTGCCAGCAGCTTAGGGTCTGTGGGCCCGAGCACAGATACGCAGTATTTT.

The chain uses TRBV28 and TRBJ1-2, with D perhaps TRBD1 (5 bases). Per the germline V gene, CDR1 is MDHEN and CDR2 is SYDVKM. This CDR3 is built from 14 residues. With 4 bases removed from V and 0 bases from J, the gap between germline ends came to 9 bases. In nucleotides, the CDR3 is TGTGCCAGCAGTTCGGGGGTCGCTAACTATGGCTACACCTTC. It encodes CASSSGVANYGYTF.

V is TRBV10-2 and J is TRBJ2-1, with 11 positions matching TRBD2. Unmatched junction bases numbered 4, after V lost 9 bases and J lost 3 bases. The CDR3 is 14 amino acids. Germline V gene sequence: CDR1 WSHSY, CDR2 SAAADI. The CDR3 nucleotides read TGCGCCAGTGGGGGACTAGCGGACTACAATGAGCAGTTCTTC. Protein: CASGGLADYNEQFF.

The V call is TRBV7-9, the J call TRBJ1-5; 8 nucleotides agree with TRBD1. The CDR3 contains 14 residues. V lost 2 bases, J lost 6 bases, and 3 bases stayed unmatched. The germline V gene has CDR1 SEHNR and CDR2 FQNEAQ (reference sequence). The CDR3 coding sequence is TGTGCCAGCAGCTTACAGGGGACAGGTCAGCCCCAGCATTTT. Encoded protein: CASSLQGTGQPQHF. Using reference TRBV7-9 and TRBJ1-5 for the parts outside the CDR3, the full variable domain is DTGVSQNPRHKITKRGQNVTFRCDPISEHNRLYWYRQTLGQGPEFLTYFQNEAQLEKSRLLSDRFSAERPKGSFSTLEIQRTEQGDSAMYLCASSLQGTGQPQHFGDGTRLSIL.

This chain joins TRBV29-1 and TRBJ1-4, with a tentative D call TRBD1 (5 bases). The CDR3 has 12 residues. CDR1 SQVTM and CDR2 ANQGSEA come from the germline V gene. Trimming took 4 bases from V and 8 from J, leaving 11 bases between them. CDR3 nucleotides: TGCAGCGTTGCGGGGGGTTCGGAAAAACTGTTTTTT. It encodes CSVAGGSEKLFF.

The CDR3 here is CASSFDTSNQPQHF. The CDR3 DNA follows: TGTGCCAGCAGCTTCGACACAAGCAATCAGCCCCAGCATTTT. The V and J genes are TRBV7-9 and TRBJ1-5; D gene uncertain. In germline, CDR1 is SEHNR, CDR2 FQNEAQ (reference sequence). The CDR3 loop spans 14 amino acids. The germline V and J ends were trimmed by 3 bases and 1 base, with 7 bases remaining between them.

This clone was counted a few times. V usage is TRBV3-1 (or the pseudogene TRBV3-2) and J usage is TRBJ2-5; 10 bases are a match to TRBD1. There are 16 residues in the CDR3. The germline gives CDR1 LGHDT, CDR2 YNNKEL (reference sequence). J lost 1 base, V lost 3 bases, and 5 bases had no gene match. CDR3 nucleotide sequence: TGTGCCAGCAGCCATGGACAGGGGGGGCTCCAAGAGACCCAGTACTTC. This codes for CASSHGQGGLQETQYF.

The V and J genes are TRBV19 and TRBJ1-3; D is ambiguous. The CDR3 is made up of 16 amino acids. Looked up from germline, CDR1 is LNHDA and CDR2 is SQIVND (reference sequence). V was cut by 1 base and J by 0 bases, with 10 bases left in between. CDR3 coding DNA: TGTGCCAGTAGTATAGGGTGGGCGTTCTCTGGAAACACCATATATTTT. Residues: CASSIGWAFSGNTIYF.

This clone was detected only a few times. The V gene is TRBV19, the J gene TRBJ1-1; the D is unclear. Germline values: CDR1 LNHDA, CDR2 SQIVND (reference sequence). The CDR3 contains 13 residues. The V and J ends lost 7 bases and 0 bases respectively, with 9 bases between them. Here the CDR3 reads CASTSYMNTEAFF. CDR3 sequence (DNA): TGTGCCAGTACCTCTTATATGAACACTGAAGCTTTCTTT.

This CDR3 reads CASSLAEGQPQHF. The CDR3 DNA reads as TGTGCCAGCAGCTTGGCCGAGGGCCAGCCCCAGCATTTT. This sequence joins TRBV5-4 and TRBJ1-5; no clear D. The germline gives CDR1 SGHNT, CDR2 YYREEE (reference sequence). The CDR3 runs to 13 residues. Trimming shortened V by 0 bases and J by 7 bases, and 8 bases separated the two germline ends.

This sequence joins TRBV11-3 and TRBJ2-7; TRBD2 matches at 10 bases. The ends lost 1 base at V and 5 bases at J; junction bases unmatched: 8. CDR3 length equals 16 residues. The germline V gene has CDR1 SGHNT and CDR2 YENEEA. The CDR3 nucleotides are TGTGCCAGCAGCTTAGGTATCCGGCTAGCGGGAGACGAGCAGTACGTC. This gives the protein CASSLGIRLAGDEQYV.

CDR3 nucleotide sequence: TGTGCCAGCAGCCGTGGGGGGGCGGACACTGAAGCTTTCTTT. It is translated as CASSRGGADTEAFF. V gene TRBV7-3 combines with J gene TRBJ1-1; weak D call: TRBD1 (6 bases). CDR3 length: 14 residues. Deletions cut 5 bases from V and 3 bases from J, with 13 bases between. The germline gives CDR1 SGHTA, CDR2 FQGTGA.

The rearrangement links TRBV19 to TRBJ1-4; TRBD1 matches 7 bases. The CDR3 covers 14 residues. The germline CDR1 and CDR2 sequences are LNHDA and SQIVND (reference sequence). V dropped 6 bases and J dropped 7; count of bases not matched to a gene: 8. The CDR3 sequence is CASRDTGVLEKLFF. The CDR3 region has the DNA TGTGCCAGTAGGGATACAGGGGTTCTTGAAAAACTGTTTTTT.

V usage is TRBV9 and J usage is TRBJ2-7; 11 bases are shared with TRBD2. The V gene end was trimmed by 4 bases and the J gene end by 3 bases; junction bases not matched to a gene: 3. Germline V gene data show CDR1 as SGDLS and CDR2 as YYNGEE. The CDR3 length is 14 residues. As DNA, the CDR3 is TGTGCCAGCAGCCCAGGGACTAGCGGCTACGAGCAGTACTTC. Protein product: CASSPGTSGYEQYF.

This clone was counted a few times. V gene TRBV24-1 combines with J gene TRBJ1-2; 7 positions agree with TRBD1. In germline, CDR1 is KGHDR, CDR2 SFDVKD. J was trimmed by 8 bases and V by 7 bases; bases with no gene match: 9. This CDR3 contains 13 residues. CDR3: CATRDQGEVGYTF. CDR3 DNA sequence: TGTGCCACCAGGGATCAGGGGGAGGTCGGCTACACCTTC.

The CDR3, as DNA: TGCGCCAGCAGCCAAGATCGTTTCGGGGGGTGGGATGGCTACACCTTC. Encoded protein: CASSQDRFGGWDGYTF. The chain uses TRBV4-3 and TRBJ1-2, with D possibly TRBD1 on 5 matching bases. The V gene lost 0 bases and the J gene lost 6 bases, with 17 bases spanning the gap. CDR1 is LGHNA, CDR2 YSLEER, per germline. This CDR3 has 16 amino acids.

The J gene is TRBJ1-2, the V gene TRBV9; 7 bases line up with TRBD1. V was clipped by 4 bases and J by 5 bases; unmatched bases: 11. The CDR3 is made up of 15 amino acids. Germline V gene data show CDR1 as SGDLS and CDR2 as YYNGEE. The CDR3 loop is CASSSGQPRGYGYTF. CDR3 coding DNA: TGTGCCAGCAGCTCGGGACAGCCTCGGGGGTATGGCTACACCTTC.

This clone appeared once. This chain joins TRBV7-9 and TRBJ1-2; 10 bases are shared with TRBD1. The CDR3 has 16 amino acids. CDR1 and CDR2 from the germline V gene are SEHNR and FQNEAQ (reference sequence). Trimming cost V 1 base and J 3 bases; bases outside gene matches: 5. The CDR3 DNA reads TGTGCCAGCAGCTTAGGTGGGACAGGGGCCGACTATGGCTACACCTTC. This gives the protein CASSLGGTGADYGYTF. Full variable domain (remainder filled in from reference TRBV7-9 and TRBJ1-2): DTGVSQNPRHKITKRGQNVTFRCDPISEHNRLYWYRQTLGQGPEFLTYFQNEAQLEKSRLLSDRFSAERPKGSFSTLEIQRTEQGDSAMYLCASSLGGTGADYGYTFGSGTRLTVV.

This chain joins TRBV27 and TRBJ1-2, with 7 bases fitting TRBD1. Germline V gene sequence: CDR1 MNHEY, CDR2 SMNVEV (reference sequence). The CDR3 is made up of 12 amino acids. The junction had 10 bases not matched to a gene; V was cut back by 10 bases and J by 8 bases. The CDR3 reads CATTNRGGGYTF. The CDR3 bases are TGTGCCACTACGAACAGGGGTGGCGGCTACACCTTC.

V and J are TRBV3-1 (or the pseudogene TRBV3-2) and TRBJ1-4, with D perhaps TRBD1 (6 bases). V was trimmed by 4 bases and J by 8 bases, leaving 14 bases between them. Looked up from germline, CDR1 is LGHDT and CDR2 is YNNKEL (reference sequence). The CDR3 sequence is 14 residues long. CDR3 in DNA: TGTGCCAGCAGCCTACAGGGAATAGGAGAAAAACTGTTTTTT. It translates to CASSLQGIGEKLFF.

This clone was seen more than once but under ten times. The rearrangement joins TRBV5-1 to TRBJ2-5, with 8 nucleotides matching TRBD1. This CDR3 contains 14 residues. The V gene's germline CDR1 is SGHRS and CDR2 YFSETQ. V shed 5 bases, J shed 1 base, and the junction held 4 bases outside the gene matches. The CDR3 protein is CASRRQGTQETQYF. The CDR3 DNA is TGCGCCAGCAGGAGACAGGGGACCCAAGAGACCCAGTACTTC.

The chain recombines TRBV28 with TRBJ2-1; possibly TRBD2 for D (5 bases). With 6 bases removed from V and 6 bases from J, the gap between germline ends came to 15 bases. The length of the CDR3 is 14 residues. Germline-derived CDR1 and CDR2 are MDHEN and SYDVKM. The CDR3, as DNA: TGTGCCAGCAGAGTAGGCCTAGCCGGCAATGAGCAGTTCTTC. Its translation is CASRVGLAGNEQFF.

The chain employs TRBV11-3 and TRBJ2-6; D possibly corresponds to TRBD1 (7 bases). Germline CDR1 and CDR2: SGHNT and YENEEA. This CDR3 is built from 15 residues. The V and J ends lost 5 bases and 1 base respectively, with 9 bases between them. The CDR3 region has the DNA TGTGCCAGCAGCCAGGGGGGTTCTGGGGCCAACGTCCTGACTTTC. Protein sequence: CASSQGGSGANVLTF.

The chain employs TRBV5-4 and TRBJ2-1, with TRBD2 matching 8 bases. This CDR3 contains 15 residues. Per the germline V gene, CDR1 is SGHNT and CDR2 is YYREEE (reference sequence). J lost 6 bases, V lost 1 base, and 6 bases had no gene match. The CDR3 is CASSLKREKGNEQFF. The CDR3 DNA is TGTGCCAGCAGCTTGAAGCGGGAGAAGGGCAATGAGCAGTTCTTC.

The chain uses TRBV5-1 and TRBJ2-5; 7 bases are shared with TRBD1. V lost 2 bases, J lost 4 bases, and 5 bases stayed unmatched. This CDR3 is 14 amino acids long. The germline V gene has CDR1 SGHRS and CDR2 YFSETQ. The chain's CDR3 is CASSLGPGGETQYF. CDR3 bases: TGCGCCAGCAGCTTAGGTCCAGGGGGAGAGACCCAGTACTTC.

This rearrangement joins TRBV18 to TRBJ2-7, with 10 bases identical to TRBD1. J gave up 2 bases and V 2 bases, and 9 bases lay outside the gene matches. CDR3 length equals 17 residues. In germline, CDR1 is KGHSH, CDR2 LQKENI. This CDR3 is CASSPIQAGTGAYEQYV. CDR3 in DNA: TGTGCCAGCTCACCAATACAAGCCGGGACAGGGGCCTACGAGCAGTACGTC.

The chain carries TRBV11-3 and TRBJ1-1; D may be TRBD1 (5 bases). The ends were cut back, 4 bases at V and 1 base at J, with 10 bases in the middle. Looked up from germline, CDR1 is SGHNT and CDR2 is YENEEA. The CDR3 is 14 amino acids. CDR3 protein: CASSYTTGNTEAFF. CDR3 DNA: TGTGCCAGCAGCTATACTACAGGGAACACTGAAGCTTTCTTT.

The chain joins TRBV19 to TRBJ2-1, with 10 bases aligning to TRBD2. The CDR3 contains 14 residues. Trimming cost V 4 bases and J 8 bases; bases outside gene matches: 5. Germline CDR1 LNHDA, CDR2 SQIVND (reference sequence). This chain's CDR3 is CASSKPSGSDEQFF. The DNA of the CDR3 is TGTGCCAGTAGTAAGCCTAGCGGGAGCGATGAGCAGTTCTTC.

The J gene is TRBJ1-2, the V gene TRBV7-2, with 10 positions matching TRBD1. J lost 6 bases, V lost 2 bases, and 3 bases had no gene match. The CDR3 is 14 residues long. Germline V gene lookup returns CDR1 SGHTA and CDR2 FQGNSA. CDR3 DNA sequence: TGTGCCAGCAGCTTAAGGGACAGGGGAGATGGCTACACCTTC. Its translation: CASSLRDRGDGYTF.

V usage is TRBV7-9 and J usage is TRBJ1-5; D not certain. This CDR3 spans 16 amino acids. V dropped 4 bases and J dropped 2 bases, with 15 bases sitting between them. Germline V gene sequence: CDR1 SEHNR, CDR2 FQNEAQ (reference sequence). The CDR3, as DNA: TGTGCCAGCAGCTATGTAACTCCGAACGGCAATCAGCCCCAGCATTTT. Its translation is CASSYVTPNGNQPQHF.